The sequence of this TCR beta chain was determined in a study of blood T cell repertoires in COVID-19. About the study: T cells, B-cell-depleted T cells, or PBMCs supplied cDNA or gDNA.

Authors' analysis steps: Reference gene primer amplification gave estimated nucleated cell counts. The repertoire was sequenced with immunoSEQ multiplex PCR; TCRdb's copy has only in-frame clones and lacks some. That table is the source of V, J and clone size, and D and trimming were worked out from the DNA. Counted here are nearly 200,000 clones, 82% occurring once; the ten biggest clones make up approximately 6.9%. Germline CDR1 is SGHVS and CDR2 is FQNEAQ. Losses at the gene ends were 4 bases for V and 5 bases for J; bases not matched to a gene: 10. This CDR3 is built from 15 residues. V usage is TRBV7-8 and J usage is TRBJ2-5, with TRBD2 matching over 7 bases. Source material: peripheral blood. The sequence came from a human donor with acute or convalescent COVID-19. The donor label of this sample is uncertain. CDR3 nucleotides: TGTGCCAGCAGCTCTGCGGGGGAGCCCGGGGAGACCCAGTACTTC. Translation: CASSSAGEPGETQYF.